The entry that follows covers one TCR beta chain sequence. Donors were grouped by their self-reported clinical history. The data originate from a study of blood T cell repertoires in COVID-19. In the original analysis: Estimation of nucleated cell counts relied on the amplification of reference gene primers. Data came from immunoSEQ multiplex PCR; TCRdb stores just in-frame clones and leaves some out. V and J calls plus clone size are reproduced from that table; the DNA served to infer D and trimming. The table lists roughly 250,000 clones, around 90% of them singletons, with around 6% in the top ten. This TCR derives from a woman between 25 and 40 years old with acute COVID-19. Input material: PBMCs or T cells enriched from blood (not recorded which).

Written as DNA, the CDR3 is TGTGCCAGCAGCGCGGGACAGGCCGGACCAAATTCACCCCTCCACTTT. Translated, it gives CASSAGQAGPNSPLHF. The V call is TRBV9, the J call TRBJ1-6; the match to TRBD1 covers 8 bases. After removal of 3 bases from V and 7 bases from J, the junction contained 9 bases not matched to a gene. From germline, CDR1 is SGDLS and CDR2 YYNGEE. The CDR3 is 16 amino acids.